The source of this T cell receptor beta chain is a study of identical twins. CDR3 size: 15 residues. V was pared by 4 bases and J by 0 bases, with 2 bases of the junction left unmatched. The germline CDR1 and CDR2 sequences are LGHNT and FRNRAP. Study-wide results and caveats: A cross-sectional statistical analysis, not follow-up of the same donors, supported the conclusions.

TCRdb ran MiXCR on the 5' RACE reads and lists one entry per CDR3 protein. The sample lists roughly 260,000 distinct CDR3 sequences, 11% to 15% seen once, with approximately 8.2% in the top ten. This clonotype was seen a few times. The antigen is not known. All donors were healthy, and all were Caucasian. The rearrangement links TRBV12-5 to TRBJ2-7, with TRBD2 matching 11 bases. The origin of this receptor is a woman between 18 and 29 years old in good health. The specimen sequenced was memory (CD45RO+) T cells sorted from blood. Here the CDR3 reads CASGSGTSGSYEQYF. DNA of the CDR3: TGTGCTAGTGGTTCGGGGACTAGCGGCTCCTACGAGCAGTACTTC.